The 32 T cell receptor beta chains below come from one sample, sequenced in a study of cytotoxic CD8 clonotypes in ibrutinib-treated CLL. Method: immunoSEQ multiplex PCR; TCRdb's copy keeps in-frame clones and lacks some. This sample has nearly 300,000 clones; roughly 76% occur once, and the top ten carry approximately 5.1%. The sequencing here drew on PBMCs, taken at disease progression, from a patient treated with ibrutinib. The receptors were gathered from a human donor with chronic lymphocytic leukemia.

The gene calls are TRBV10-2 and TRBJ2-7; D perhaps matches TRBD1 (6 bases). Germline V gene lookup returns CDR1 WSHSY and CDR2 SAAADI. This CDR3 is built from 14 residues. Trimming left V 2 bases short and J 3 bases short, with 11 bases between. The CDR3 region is CASSEGTWGYEQYF. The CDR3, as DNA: TGCGCCAGCAGTGAGGGGACATGGGGCTACGAGCAGTACTTC.

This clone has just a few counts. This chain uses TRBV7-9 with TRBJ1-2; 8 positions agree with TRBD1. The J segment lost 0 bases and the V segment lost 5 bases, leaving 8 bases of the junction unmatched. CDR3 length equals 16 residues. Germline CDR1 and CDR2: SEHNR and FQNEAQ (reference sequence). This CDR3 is CASSPRGQGANYGYTF. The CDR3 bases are TGTGCCAGCAGCCCCCGAGGACAGGGCGCTAACTATGGCTACACCTTC.

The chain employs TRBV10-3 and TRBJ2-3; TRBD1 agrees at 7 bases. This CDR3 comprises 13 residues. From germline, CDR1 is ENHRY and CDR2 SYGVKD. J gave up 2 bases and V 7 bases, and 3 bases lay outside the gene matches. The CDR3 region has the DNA TGTGCCATCACAGGGGGAGACACAGATACGCAGTATTTT. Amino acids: CAITGGDTDTQYF.

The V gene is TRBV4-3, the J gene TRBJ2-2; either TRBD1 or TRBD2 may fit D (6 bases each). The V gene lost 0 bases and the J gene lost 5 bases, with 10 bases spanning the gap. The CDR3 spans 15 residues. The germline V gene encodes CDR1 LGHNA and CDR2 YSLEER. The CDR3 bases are TGCGCCAGCAGCCAAGAAGGGGGGTCGACCGGGGAGCTGTTTTTT. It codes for CASSQEGGSTGELFF.

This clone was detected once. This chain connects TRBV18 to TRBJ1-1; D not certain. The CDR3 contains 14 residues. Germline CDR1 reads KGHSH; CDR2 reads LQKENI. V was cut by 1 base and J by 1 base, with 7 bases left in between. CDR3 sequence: CASSPQGRNTEAFF. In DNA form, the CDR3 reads TGTGCCAGCTCACCACAGGGCCGGAACACTGAAGCTTTCTTT.

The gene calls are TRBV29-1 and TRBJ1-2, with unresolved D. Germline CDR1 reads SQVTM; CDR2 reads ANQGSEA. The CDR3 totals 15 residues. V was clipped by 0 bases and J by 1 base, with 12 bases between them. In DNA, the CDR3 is TGCAGCGTTGAAGATCAGGCTGAAGTTAACTATGGCTACACCTTC. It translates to CSVEDQAEVNYGYTF. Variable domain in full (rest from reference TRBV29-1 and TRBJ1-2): SAVISQKPSRDICQRGTSLTIQCQVDSQVTMMFWYRQQPGQSLTLIATANQGSEATYESGFVIDKFPISRPNLTFSTLTVSNMSPEDSSIYLCSVEDQAEVNYGYTFGSGTRLTVV.

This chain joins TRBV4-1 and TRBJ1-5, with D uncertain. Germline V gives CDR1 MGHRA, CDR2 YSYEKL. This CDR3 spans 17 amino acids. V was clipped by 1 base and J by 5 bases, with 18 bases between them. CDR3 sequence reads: CASSQAPGTFDDQPQHF. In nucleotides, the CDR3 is TGCGCCAGCAGCCAAGCGCCGGGAACTTTTGACGATCAGCCCCAGCATTTT.

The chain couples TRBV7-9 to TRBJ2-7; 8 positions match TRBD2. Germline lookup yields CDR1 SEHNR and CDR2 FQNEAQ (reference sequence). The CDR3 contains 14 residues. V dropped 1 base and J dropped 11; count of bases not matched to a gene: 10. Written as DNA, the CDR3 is TGTGCCAGCAGCTTAGTAGAGGGGGAGCGGGGGAAGTACTTC. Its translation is CASSLVEGERGKYF.

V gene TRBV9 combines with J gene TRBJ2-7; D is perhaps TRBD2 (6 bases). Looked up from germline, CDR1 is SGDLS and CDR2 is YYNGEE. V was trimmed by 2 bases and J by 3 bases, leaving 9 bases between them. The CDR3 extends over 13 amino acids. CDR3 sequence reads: CASSVAGSYEQYF. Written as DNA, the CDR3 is TGTGCCAGCAGCGTTGCCGGGAGCTACGAGCAGTACTTC.

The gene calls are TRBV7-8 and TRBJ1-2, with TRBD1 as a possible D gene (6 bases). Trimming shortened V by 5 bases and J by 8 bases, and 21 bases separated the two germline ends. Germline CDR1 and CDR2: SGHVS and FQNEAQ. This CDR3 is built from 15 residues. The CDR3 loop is CASSPTGGVSGGYTF. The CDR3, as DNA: TGTGCCAGCAGCCCGACAGGCGGCGTATCGGGGGGCTACACCTTC.

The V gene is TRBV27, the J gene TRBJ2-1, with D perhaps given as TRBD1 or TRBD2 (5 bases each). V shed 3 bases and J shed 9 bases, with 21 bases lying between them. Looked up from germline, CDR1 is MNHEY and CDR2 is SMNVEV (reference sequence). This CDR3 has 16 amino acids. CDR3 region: CASSFSSGTAVGEQFF. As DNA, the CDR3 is TGTGCCAGCAGTTTTTCCTCCGGGACGGCCGTCGGTGAGCAGTTCTTC.

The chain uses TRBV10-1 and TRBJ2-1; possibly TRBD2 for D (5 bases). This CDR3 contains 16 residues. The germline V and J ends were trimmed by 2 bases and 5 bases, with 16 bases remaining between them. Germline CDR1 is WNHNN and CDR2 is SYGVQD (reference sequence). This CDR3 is CASSEEDYRLNNEQFF. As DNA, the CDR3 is TGCGCCAGCAGTGAGGAAGACTATCGCCTTAACAATGAGCAGTTCTTC.

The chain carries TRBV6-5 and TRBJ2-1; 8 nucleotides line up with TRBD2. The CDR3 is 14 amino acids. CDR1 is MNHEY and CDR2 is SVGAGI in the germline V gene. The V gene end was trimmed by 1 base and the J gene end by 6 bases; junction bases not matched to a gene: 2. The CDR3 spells CASSYLSGSNEQFF. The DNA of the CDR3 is TGTGCCAGCAGTTACTTGAGCGGGAGCAATGAGCAGTTCTTC.

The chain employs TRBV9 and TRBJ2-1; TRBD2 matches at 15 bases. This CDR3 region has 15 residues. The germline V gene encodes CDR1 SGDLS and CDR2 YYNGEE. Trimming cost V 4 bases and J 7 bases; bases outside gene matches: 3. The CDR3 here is CASSFGLAGGNEQFF. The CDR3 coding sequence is TGTGCCAGCAGCTTCGGACTAGCGGGGGGGAATGAGCAGTTCTTC.

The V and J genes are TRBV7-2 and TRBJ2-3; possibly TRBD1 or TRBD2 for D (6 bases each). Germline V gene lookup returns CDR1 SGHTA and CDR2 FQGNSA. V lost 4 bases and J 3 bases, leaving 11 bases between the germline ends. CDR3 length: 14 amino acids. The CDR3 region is CASSWAGQTDTQYF. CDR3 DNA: TGTGCCAGCAGCTGGGCGGGACAAACAGATACGCAGTATTTT.

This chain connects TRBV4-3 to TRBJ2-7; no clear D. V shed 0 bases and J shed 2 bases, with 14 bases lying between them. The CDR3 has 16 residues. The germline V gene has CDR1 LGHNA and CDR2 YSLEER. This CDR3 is CASSQEWGSQTYEQYF. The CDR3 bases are TGCGCCAGCAGCCAAGAATGGGGTTCCCAAACCTACGAGCAGTACTTC.

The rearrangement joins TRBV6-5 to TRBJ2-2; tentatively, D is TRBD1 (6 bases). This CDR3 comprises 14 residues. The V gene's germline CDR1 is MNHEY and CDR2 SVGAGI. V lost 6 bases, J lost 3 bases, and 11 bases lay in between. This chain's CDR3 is CASRAWTDTGELFF. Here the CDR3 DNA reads TGTGCCAGCAGGGCCTGGACAGACACCGGGGAGCTGTTTTTT.

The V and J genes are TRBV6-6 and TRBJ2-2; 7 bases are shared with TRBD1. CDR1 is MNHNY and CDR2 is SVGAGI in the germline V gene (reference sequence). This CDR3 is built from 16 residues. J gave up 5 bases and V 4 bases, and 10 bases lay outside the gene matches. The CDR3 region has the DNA TGTGCCAGCAGTTCCACCGACAGGGATAGAACCGGGGAGCTGTTTTTT. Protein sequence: CASSSTDRDRTGELFF.

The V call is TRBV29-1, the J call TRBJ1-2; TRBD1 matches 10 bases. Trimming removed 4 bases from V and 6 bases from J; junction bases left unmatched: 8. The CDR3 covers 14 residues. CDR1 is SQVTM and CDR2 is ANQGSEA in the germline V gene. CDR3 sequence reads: CSVARDRGRNGYTF. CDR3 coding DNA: TGCAGCGTTGCACGGGACAGGGGCCGCAATGGCTACACCTTC.

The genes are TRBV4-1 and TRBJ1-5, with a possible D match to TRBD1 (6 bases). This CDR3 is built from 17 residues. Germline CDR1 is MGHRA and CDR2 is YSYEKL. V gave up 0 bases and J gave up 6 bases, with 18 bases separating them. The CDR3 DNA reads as TGCGCCAGCAGCCAAGATCCCGCCGGGGGCGCGGGTCAGCCCCAGCATTTT. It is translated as CASSQDPAGGAGQPQHF.

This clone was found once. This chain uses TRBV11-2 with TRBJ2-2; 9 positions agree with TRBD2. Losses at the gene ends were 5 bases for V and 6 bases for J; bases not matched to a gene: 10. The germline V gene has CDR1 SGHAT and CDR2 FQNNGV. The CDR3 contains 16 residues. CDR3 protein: CASSLYSGRNAGELFF. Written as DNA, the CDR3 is TGTGCCAGCAGCCTCTATAGCGGGAGAAACGCCGGGGAGCTGTTTTTT.

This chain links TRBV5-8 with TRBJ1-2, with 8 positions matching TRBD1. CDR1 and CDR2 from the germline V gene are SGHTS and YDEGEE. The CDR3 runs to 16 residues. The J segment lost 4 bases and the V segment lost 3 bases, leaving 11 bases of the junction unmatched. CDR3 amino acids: CASSSGDRSWGYGYTF. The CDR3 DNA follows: TGTGCCAGCAGCTCGGGGGACAGGTCCTGGGGCTATGGCTACACCTTC.

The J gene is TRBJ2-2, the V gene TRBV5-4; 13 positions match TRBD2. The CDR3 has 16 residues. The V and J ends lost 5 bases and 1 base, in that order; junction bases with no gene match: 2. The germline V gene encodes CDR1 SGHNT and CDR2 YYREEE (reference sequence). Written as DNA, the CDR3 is TGTGCCAGCAGGCGACTAGCGGGAGGGAACACCGGGGAGCTGTTTTTT. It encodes CASRRLAGGNTGELFF.

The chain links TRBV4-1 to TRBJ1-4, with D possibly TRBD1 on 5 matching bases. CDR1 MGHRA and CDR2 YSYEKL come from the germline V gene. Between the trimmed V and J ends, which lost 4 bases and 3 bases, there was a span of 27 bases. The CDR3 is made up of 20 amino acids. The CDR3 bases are TGCGCCAGCAGCCCACTCACTCTCGGGAAGGGGAAGGGAGCTAATGAAAAACTGTTTTTT. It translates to CASSPLTLGKGKGANEKLFF.

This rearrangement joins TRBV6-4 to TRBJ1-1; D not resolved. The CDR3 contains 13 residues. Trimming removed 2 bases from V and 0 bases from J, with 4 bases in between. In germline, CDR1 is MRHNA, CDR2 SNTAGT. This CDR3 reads CASSDGLNTEAFF. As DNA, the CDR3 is TGTGCCAGCAGTGACGGTTTGAACACTGAAGCTTTCTTT.

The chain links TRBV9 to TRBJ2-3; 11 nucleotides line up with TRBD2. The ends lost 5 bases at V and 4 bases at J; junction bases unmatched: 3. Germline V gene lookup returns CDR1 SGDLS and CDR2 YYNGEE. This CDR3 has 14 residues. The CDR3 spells CASSRSGGADTQYF. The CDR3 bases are TGTGCCAGCAGTCGTAGCGGGGGGGCAGATACGCAGTATTTT.

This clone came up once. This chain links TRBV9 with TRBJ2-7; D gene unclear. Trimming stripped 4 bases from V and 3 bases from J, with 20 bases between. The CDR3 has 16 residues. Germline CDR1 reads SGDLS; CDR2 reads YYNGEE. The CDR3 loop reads CASSPQGRTIHYEQYF. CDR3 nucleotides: TGTGCCAGCAGCCCCCAAGGACGAACTATTCACTACGAGCAGTACTTC.

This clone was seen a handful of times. The CDR3 bases are TGTGCCAGTAGTAAACGGACTGATGGCTACACCTTC. It translates to CASSKRTDGYTF. The chain links TRBV19 to TRBJ1-2; D is unresolved. There are 12 residues in the CDR3. Per germline, CDR1 LNHDA and CDR2 SQIVND (reference sequence). The ends were cut back, 4 bases at V and 6 bases at J, with 9 bases in the middle.

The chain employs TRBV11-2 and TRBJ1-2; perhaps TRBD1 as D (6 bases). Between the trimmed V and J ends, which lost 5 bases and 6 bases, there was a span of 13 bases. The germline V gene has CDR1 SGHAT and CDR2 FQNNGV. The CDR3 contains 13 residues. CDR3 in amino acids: CASSRQGMDGYTF. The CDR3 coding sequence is TGTGCCAGCAGCAGGCAGGGGATGGATGGCTACACCTTC.

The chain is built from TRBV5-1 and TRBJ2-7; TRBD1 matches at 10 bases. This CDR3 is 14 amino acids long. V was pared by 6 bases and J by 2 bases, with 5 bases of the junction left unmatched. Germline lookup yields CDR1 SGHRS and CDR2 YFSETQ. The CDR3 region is CASKEGQGPYEQYF. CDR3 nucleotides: TGCGCCAGCAAGGAGGGACAGGGGCCCTACGAGCAGTACTTC.

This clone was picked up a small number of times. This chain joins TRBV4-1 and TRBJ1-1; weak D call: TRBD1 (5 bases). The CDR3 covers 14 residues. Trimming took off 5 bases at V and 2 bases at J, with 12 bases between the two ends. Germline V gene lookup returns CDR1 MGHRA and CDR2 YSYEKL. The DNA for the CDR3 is TGCGCCAGCAGCTTCCGACAGCTAAACACTGAAGCTTTCTTT. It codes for CASSFRQLNTEAFF.

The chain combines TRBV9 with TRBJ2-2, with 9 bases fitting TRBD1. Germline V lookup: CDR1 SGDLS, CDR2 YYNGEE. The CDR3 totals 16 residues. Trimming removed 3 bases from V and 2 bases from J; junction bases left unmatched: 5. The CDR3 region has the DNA TGTGCCAGCAGCGCCAGGGGACAGGGAAACACCGGGGAGCTGTTTTTT. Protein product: CASSARGQGNTGELFF.